This T cell receptor (beta chain) was sequenced for a study of blood T cells in healthy people across ages. Per the germline V gene, CDR1 is MNHEY and CDR2 is SVGEGT. V lost 8 bases to trimming and J lost 14 bases; unmatched junction nucleotides: 16. This CDR3 region has 13 residues. Combining a sample-barcoded 5' primer with a J-beta primer mix, a second PCR ran for roughly 7 to 11 cycles. From the 5' RACE reads, TCRdb called clonotypes with MiXCR, one entry per CDR3 protein. The sample yields 780,000 or so distinct CDR3 sequences, 50% to 65% seen once. The rearrangement links TRBV6-2 or TRBV6-3 to TRBJ2-3; 7 bases match TRBD1. This TCR came from an elderly man in good health. Sequencing was carried out using blood. CDR3 sequence reads: CASRQGSPRYAYF. The CDR3 DNA sequence: TGTGCCAGCCGACAGGGAAGCCCCAGATACGCGTATTTT.